This TCR beta chain was profiled in a study of HIV-infected children after antiretroviral therapy interruption (dated by TCRdb to the late 2010s). For the study in its entirety: Eight children were included: four on planned treatment interruption and four on continuous treatment, all with CD4+ count above 500 and viral load below 50 copies/ml. The interruption group had a median age of approximately 10 years, and the continuous treatment group had a median age of around 8 years. Exposure to EBV and CMV had been recorded for most participating children. Samples from the interruption arm were taken at week 0, at week 12, at the end of interruption (week 24 or 48), and about 3 years after the study ended. Continuous-treatment samples were analyzed from corresponding weeks 0, 48 and 150. TCR repertoires were compared between children on planned treatment interruption and children on continuous antiretroviral treatment, alongside thymic output measurements.

Library preparation used 3' RACE. TCR libraries were constructed from RNA with a 3' RACE protocol that used unique molecular identifiers to correct for PCR amplification bias. Amplicon libraries were pooled in groups of up to 12 and sequenced on an Illumina MiSeq using v2 2x250 paired-end chemistry. Per the source publication's procedure: Reads were processed with Decombinator for assignment of V and J genes and CDR3, and barcode-based correction of errors and PCR bias was applied. Before Gini coefficients were calculated with the R ineq package, the repertoires were subsampled to the same depth. GLIPH, Hamming distance and a shared triplet metric were used to assess CDR3 similarity. TCRdb trimmed the raw reads at Q25, called clones with MiXCR and kept productive beta chains. Rows with one shared CDR3 protein collapse into an entry with the most common genes and DNA. TCRdb, not the original authors, processed these V and J calls. This sample has fewer than 50,000 distinct CDR3 sequences in its table, and roughly 4% of those were observed once. The ten largest clones add up to 0.6% to 0.85% of the sample.

This clonotype was seen more than once but under ten times. The target of this receptor is not known. No base quality values were provided; no much bigger clone lies one nucleotide off. Cut back by 7 bases and 4 bases, the V and J ends lie 13 bases apart. The germline V gene (reference sequence) supplies CDR1 LNHDA and CDR2 SQIVND. From cysteine to phenylalanine, the CDR3 is 13 amino acids long. Only the CDR3 part of the read is kept: 39 bases, read in frame from the first base. The treatment or condition label, as the study defines it: PENTA 11 planned treatment interruption arm or continuous ART arm. The participants, all children from the United Kingdom aged 2 to 15 years, had been on at least three-drug ART for a minimum of 24 weeks. Cryopreserved PBMCs containing at least 5 million viable cells were required, and a handful of candidate patients were excluded because of low viable PBMC yield. Using a FACSAria III cell sorter, naive CD4+ CD45RA+ CD45RO- T cells were FACS-sorted out of thawed PBMCs. After sorting, the cells were fixed and RNA was extracted first with the RNeasy FFPE kit and then with the RNeasy Micro kit.

On the study overall, not on this receptor specifically: In naive CD4+ repertoires of PTI patients, reduced CDR3 sharing between time points was observed after interruption began, whereas many sequences were found to be shared between end of interruption and 3 years later. An increase in the naive CD4+ Gini coefficient was observed by the end of treatment interruption, suggesting clonal expansion, and a return to baseline was observed by 3 years. The sorted CD45RA+ naive cells might contain minor non-naive CD45RA+ populations, such as EMRA or stem memory cells. The small number of patients is a limitation, and caution is needed when interpreting the data.

The sequence is built from TRBV19 and TRBJ1-2; the D gene is unclear. The specimen was CD45RA+ CD4+ T cells from PBMCs, pooled from several time points, collected from a donor given antiretroviral therapy, either interrupted or continuous. This specimen's cell subset or site label, interpreted: naive CD4+ CD45RA+ CD45RO- T cells. This TCR was sampled from a pool of human donors with HIV. The bases are TGTGCCAGTACGGTGGCTGCGGGCTATGGCTACACCTTC. This yields the protein CASTVAAGYGYTF.